This T cell receptor (beta chain) was captured by sequencing in a study of T cell responses to AZD1222 COVID-19 vaccine (dated by TCRdb to about 2021). Looking at the study overall: A total of 230 to 250 trial participants underwent TCR sequencing, of whom some 210 received two doses of AZD1222 and about 25 received two doses of the MenACWY control vaccine. Enrollment into the trials was organized by age into subgroups of 18-55, 56-69 and 70-plus years, and those subgroups contained around 150, 28 and 57 TCR-sequenced participants, respectively.

About this clone itself: Its antigen specificity is not known. No base quality information exists; no much larger clone differs at one position.

The paper's findings and limits, for the study overall: A significant rise in spike-specific TCR breadth and depth was observed after two AZD1222 doses relative to day 0 and relative to MenACWY recipients. Conclusions about previously exposed vaccinees are limited, since just five or six AZD1222 recipients were seropositive for SARS-CoV-2 at baseline. Most participants were white British and females outnumbered males, and the authors suggested that clonal diversity may have been underestimated. Reportedly, close to half of the unique spike-specific TCRs recognized epitopes lying outside the regions that are mutated in the B.1.351 and B.1.1.7 variants. The vaccine-associated CD4 TCRs covered the entire spike protein, and the dominant responses fell in regions 160-218 and 743-854. No day 14 peak-response samples were available, so repertoires were characterized only after the peak T cell response. In the small 56-69-year group, the increase in depth fell short of significance, most likely because of low power.

In light of the paper, this sample's time point label describes: about 28 days (+/-7) after the second vaccine dose. AZD1222 recipients with second doses at about 4 weeks or about 12 weeks were pooled, because spike-specific TCR depth and breadth did not differ between schedules. Vaccinee samples were obtained from the UK trials COV001 and COV002, which included a single-blind randomized controlled phase 2/3 trial of AZD1222 (ChAdOx1 nCoV-19) in healthy adults. For TCRbeta chain sequencing, PBMC samples were collected from trial participants at day 0 and at day 28 after the second dose. The V end loses 1 base and the J end loses 5 bases, and a stretch of 7 bases separates them. CDR1 and CDR2 are drawn from the germline V gene (reference sequence): SGHNT, YYREEE. Spanning cysteine to phenylalanine, the CDR3 consists of 13 amino acids. The sequence is cut down to CDR3 DNA, 39 bases in frame from base 1.

The CDR3 regions of human TCRbeta chains were subjected to immunosequencing. The authors' pipeline ran thus. Repertoire TCRs were checked for matches against a reference library of SARS-CoV-2-specific TCRs that had been generated using the MIRA antigen-specificity platform. Breadth meant the fraction of unique TCRs that were SARS-CoV-2-associated, whereas depth meant the fraction of total T cells that were SARS-CoV-2-associated. Using the MIRA data, each spike-specific TCR was mapped to the spike region that the TCR reacts to and placed in a CD4 or CD8 class. Log10-transformed breadth and depth values were compared by one-way ANOVA with Sidak's multiple comparisons tests. As stored in TCRdb, this immuneACCESS dataset retains in-frame rearrangements with V and J assigned. A fraction of the clones does not appear; measured against another copy, unresolved V genes explain less than half of the discrepancy, and the remainder lacks a known reason. V and J calls and clone size come straight from that table; D and trimming were deduced from the DNA. This sample gives roughly 180,000 clones in total; approximately 90% of them show up just once. The ten largest clones add up to under 4% of the sample.

The source of this sequence is an adult who received the AZD1222 COVID-19 vaccine. The V gene is TRBV5-4 and the J gene is TRBJ2-1; no D gene is confidently identified. Material: peripheral blood, obtained 28 days after the second AZD1222 dose. The CDR3 protein sequence reads: CASSLQRNNEQFF. The sequenced DNA is TGTGCCAGCAGCTTGCAACGGAACAATGAGCAGTTCTTC.